Sequencing of this T cell receptor beta chain was carried out in a study of blood T cell repertoires in COVID-19. Looking at the study overall: Specimens from acute and convalescent COVID-19 originated in the United States, Italy and Spain. From T cells, B-cell-depleted T cells, or PBMCs came the material, which was cDNA or gDNA.

The CDR3 length is 14 residues. Trimming stripped 1 base from V and 3 bases from J, with 8 bases between. Germline-derived CDR1 and CDR2 are KGHSH and LQKENI. A word on this clone: This sample includes further DNA sequences coding for the same CDR3.

This table comes from immunoSEQ multiplex PCR, and its TCRdb copy is limited to in-frame clones, with some not included. The sample records 350,000 to 450,000 clones, around 87% being singletons. Participants spanned ages about 18 to 100 years and resided in over 20 US areas. Participant-given clinical history determined each cohort assignment. Sequencing was done on a sample of PBMCs or T cells enriched from blood (not recorded which). The chain carries TRBV18 and TRBJ2-3, with a weak D call TRBD1 (6 bases). This receptor was taken from a man between 40 and 49 years old in a cohort exposed to, infected with or recovered from COVID-19 (not recorded which). The DNA for the CDR3 is TGTGCCAGCTCACCACGGCAGGGGACAGATACGCAGTATTTT. This encodes CASSPRQGTDTQYF.